This T cell receptor (beta chain) comes out of a study of CD8+CD57+ T cells in acquired aplastic anemia. Study-wide results and limits: Fewer than 35 shared CD8+ CDR3s appeared highly expressed within patients' immunodominant clones.

For CDR3 and TCR beta VDJ profiling, genomic DNA was the template used. MiXCR was run by TCRdb on the reads, yielding one entry per CDR3 protein. The table lists 180,000 or so distinct CDR3 sequences, about half of them singletons. V lost 4 bases, J lost 6 bases, and 7 bases stayed unmatched. This CDR3 is 15 amino acids long. Germline CDR1 and CDR2: MNHNS and SASEGT. Of note for this clonotype: Its target is unknown. A single base separates this from a much larger clone, so it may be a read error.

Sequenced: sorted CD4+, CD8+, or CD8+CD57+ T cells (not recorded which) from PBMCs. This TCR derives from a human donor in good health. V usage is TRBV6-1 and J usage is TRBJ2-7; 12 positions match TRBD2. The CDR3 loop reads CASSGTTSGSCEQYF. DNA for the CDR3: TGTGCCAGCAGTGGGACGACTAGCGGGAGCTGCGAGCAGTACTTC.